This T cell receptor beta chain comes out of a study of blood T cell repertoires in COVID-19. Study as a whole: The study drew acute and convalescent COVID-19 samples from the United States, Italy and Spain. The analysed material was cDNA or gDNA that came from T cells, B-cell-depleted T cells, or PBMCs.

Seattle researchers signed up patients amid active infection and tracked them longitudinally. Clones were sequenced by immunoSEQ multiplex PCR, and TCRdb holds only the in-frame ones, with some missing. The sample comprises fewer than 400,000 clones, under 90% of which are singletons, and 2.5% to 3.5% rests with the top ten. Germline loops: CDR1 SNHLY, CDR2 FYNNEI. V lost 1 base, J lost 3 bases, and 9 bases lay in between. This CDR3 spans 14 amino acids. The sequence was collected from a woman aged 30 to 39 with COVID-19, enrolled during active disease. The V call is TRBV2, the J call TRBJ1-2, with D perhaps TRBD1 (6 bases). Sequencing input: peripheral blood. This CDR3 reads CASSEERTDYGYTF. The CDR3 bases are TGTGCCAGCAGTGAAGAGAGGACAGACTATGGCTACACCTTC.